A single sample is the source of the 16 T cell receptor beta chains below, sequenced in a study of cytomegalovirus exposure and HLA in healthy donors. The PCR had 60 Vbeta and 13 Jbeta primers. Profiled with immunoSEQ multiplex PCR; TCRdb holds only in-frame clones, not every one. The sample lists tens of thousands of clones, roughly 63% occurring once. The sequenced sample consisted of PBMCs. The receptors were gathered from a boy under 18 in good health and CMV-seropositive.

The chain employs TRBV7-9 and TRBJ2-2; TRBD2 matches at 7 bases. V trimming: 3 bases; J trimming: 7 bases; junction bases outside the gene matches: 20. Germline lookup yields CDR1 SEHNR and CDR2 FQNEAQ (reference sequence). This CDR3 contains 19 residues. The chain's CDR3 is CASSLRIGASGPRGGELFF. For the CDR3, the DNA is TGTGCCAGCAGCTTGCGGATTGGGGCTAGCGGTCCCCGCGGCGGGGAGCTGTTTTTT.

This chain connects TRBV2 to TRBJ1-1; 7 bases match TRBD1. J lost 5 bases, V lost 5 bases, and 5 bases had no gene match. The CDR3 spans 13 residues. The germline gives CDR1 SNHLY, CDR2 FYNNEI. DNA of the CDR3: TGTGCCAGCAGTCCATGGACAGGTACTGAAGCTTTCTTT. Amino acid sequence: CASSPWTGTEAFF.

The CDR3 loop is CSVLATGNTEAFF. CDR3 DNA sequence: TGCAGCGTGTTAGCGACAGGGAACACTGAAGCTTTCTTT. J is TRBJ1-1 and V is TRBV29-1; D might be TRBD1 (6 bases). Germline V gives CDR1 SQVTM, CDR2 ANQGSEA. CDR3 length equals 13 residues. The germline V and J ends were trimmed by 6 bases and 1 base, with 12 bases remaining between them.

The rearrangement joins TRBV2 to TRBJ1-5, with 8 bases aligning to TRBD1. The CDR3 covers 14 residues. Germline CDR1 reads SNHLY; CDR2 reads FYNNEI. The ends lost 4 bases at V and 6 bases at J; junction bases unmatched: 5. The CDR3 protein is CASSGTGFTQPQHF. CDR3 DNA: TGTGCCAGCAGTGGGACAGGGTTTACTCAGCCCCAGCATTTT.

The chain is built from TRBV4-2 and TRBJ1-2; no reliable D call. V lost 0 bases and J lost 0, with 11 bases in between. Germline values: CDR1 LGHNA, CDR2 YNFKEQ. The CDR3 totals 16 residues. The CDR3 nucleotides read TGTGCCAGCAGCCAAGAGGGAGGAGCAGCTAACTATGGCTACACCTTC. Translated: CASSQEGGAANYGYTF.

V usage is TRBV5-4 and J usage is TRBJ1-6; D is perhaps TRBD1 (6 bases). CDR1 is SGHNT and CDR2 is YYREEE in the germline V gene (reference sequence). V lost 1 base and J 6 bases, leaving 11 bases between the germline ends. The CDR3 contains 15 residues. In DNA, the CDR3 is TGTGCCAGCAGCTTGCAGCAGGGGTTTAATTCACCCCTCCACTTT. It is translated as CASSLQQGFNSPLHF.

The V call is TRBV29-1, the J call TRBJ1-2, with 12 bases lining up with TRBD1. CDR1 is SQVTM, CDR2 ANQGSEA, per germline. The CDR3 has 12 amino acids. V shed 6 bases and J 7 bases; nucleotides not matched to a gene: 3. CDR3 bases: TGCAGCGTAGGGACAGGGGGCCGTGGCTACACCTTC. Translation: CSVGTGGRGYTF.

This clone was observed a handful of times. The chain couples TRBV9 to TRBJ2-1; weak D call: TRBD1 (5 bases). From germline, CDR1 is SGDLS and CDR2 YYNGEE. The CDR3 runs 16 residues. The V end was cut by 0 bases, the J end by 5 bases, with 15 bases between. The CDR3 spells CASSVGTGQGNNEQFF. The DNA of the CDR3 is TGTGCCAGCAGCGTAGGAACAGGTCAGGGAAACAATGAGCAGTTCTTC.

The rearrangement joins TRBV30 to TRBJ1-1; D is undetermined. The V end lost 0 bases, the J end lost 2 bases, and 19 bases lay between the germline ends. The CDR3 sequence is 17 residues long. CDR1 and CDR2 (germline): GTSNPN, SVGIG (reference sequence). The CDR3 reads CAWSVRSSGTFNTEAFF. CDR3 DNA sequence: TGTGCCTGGAGTGTACGGAGTTCGGGAACTTTCAACACTGAAGCTTTCTTT.

The chain has TRBV9 and TRBJ1-2; 8 nucleotides match TRBD1. The CDR3 totals 13 residues. Germline CDR1 and CDR2: SGDLS and YYNGEE. Germline trimming cut 3 bases from V and 4 bases from J; bases unmatched to any gene: 2. The chain's CDR3 is CASSGTGSYGYTF. In nucleotides, the CDR3 is TGTGCCAGCAGCGGGACAGGGAGCTATGGCTACACCTTC.

V is TRBV30 and J is TRBJ2-3, with 7 bases lining up with TRBD1. Germline values: CDR1 GTSNPN, CDR2 SVGIG (reference sequence). V was clipped by 4 bases and J by 4 bases; unmatched bases: 5. CDR3 length: 13 amino acids. The CDR3 DNA sequence: TGTGCCTGGACGGGACAGCTTTCAGATACGCAGTATTTT. This gives the protein CAWTGQLSDTQYF.

The CDR3 DNA reads TGTGCCTGGTCCGGGACAGATTCCTACGAGCAGTACTTC. It translates to CAWSGTDSYEQYF. The rearrangement joins TRBV30 to TRBJ2-7, with 7 bases identical to TRBD1. The CDR3 is made up of 13 amino acids. Germline values: CDR1 GTSNPN, CDR2 SVGIG (reference sequence). V dropped 5 bases and J dropped 1; count of bases not matched to a gene: 5.

This clone turned up a few times. The J gene is TRBJ1-3, the V gene TRBV7-6; the D is unclear. From germline, CDR1 is SGHVS and CDR2 FNYEAQ. Trimming removed 4 bases from V and 6 bases from J, with 7 bases in between. This CDR3 region has 12 residues. CDR3: CASSSVSNTIYF. CDR3 DNA: TGTGCCAGCAGCTCGGTGTCAAACACCATATATTTT.

CDR3 region: CASSTASGSEQYF. CDR3 nucleotides: TGTGCCAGCAGTACGGCTAGCGGGAGCGAGCAGTACTTC. The V gene is TRBV27, the J gene TRBJ2-7; TRBD2 agrees at 10 bases. V shed 5 bases and J 6 bases; nucleotides not matched to a gene: 4. This CDR3 has 13 amino acids. CDR1 is MNHEY and CDR2 is SMNVEV in the germline V gene (reference sequence).

The rearrangement links TRBV4-3 to TRBJ1-1; 8 nucleotides agree with TRBD1. From germline, CDR1 is LGHNA and CDR2 YSLEER. V lost 1 base and J lost 5; bases outside the gene matches: 9. This CDR3 comprises 16 residues. In DNA form, the CDR3 reads TGCGCCAGCAGCCAAGGGTCCAGGGGGCTGGGGACTGAAGCTTTCTTT. As protein: CASSQGSRGLGTEAFF.

This chain uses TRBV19 with TRBJ2-7; 8 nucleotides match TRBD1. Germline values: CDR1 LNHDA, CDR2 SQIVND (reference sequence). The CDR3 sequence is 15 residues long. Germline trimming cut 4 bases from V and 4 bases from J; bases unmatched to any gene: 9. The CDR3 sequence is CASSKGDRSYYEQYF. CDR3 sequence (DNA): TGTGCCAGTAGTAAGGGGGACAGGAGTTATTACGAGCAGTACTTC.